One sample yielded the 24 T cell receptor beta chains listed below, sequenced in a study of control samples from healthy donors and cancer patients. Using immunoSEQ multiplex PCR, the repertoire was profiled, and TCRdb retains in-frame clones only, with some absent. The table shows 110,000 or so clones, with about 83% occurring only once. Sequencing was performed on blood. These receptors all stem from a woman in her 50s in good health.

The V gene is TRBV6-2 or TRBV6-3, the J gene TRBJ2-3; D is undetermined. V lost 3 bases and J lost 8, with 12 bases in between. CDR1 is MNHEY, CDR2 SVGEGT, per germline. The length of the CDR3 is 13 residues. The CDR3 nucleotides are TGTGCCAGCAGTTATCTGGGAACCCCTACGCAGTATTTT. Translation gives CASSYLGTPTQYF.

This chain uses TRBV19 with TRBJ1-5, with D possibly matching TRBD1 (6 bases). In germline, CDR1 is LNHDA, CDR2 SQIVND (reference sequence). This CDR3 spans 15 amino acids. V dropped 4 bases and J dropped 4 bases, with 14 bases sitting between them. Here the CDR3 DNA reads TGTGCCAGTAGTACGACCAGGGGATTTAATCAGCCCCAGCATTTT. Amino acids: CASSTTRGFNQPQHF.

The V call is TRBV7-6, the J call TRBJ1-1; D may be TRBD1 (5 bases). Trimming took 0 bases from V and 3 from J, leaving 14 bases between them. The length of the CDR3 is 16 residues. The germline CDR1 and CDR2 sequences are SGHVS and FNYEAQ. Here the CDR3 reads CASSLASGRGDTEAFF. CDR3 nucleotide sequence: TGTGCCAGCAGCTTAGCGTCAGGGAGGGGTGACACTGAAGCTTTCTTT.

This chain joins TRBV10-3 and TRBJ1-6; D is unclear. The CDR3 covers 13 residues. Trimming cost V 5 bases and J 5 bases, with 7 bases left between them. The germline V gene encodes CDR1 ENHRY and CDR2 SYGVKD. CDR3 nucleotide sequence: TGTGCCATCAGTCGGGGAAATAATTCACCCCTCCACTTT. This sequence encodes CAISRGNNSPLHF.

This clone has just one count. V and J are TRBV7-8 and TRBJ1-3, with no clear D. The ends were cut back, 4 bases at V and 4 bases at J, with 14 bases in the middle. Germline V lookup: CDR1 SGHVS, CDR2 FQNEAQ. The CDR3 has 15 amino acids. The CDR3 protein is CASSSFDTRGNTIYF. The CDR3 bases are TGTGCCAGCAGCTCATTTGACACACGAGGAAACACCATATATTTT.

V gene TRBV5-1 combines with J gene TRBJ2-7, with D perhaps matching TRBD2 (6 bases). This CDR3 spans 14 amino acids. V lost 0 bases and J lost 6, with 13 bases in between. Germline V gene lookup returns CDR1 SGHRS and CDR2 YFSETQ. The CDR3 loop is CASSLVSGRSEQYF. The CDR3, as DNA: TGCGCCAGCAGCTTGGTTTCAGGGAGGTCCGAGCAGTACTTC.

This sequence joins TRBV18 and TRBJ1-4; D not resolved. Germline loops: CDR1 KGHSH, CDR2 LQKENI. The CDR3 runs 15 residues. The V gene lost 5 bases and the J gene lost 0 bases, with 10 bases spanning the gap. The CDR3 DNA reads TGTGCCAGCTCATACGACGGAACAACTAATGAAAAACTGTTTTTT. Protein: CASSYDGTTNEKLFF.

DNA for the CDR3: TGTGCCAGCAGGGTGGGACAGGCAATGAATGAAAAACTGTTTTTT. Its translation is CASRVGQAMNEKLFF. The V gene is TRBV2, the J gene TRBJ1-4; 8 bases map to TRBD1. CDR3 length equals 15 residues. V shed 6 bases and J 5 bases; nucleotides not matched to a gene: 8. CDR1 and CDR2 (germline): SNHLY, FYNNEI.

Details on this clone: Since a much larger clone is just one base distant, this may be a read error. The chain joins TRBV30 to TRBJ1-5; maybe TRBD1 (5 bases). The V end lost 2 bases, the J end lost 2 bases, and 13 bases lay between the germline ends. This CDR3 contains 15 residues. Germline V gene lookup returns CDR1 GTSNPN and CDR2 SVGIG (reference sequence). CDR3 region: CAWSKGAAGNQPQHF. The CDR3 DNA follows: TGTGCCTGGAGTAAAGGGGCGGCGGGCAATCAGCCCCAGCATTTT.

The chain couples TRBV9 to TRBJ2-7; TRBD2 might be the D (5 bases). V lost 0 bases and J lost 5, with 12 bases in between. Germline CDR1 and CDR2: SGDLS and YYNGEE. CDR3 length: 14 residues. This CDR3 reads CASSVGFSANEQYF. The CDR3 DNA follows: TGTGCCAGCAGCGTAGGGTTTAGCGCGAACGAGCAGTACTTC.

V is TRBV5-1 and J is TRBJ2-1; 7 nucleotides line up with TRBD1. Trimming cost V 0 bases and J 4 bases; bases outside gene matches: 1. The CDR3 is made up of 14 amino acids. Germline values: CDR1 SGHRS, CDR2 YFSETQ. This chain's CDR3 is CASSLGDRYNEQFF. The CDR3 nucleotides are TGCGCCAGCAGCTTGGGGGACAGATACAATGAGCAGTTCTTC.

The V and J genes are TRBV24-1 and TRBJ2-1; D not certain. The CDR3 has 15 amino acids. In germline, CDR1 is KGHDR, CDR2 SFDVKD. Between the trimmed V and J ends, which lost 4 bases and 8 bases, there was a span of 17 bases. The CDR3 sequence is CATSDPGPGHHEQFF. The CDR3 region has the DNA TGTGCCACCAGTGACCCCGGGCCAGGCCACCATGAGCAGTTCTTC.

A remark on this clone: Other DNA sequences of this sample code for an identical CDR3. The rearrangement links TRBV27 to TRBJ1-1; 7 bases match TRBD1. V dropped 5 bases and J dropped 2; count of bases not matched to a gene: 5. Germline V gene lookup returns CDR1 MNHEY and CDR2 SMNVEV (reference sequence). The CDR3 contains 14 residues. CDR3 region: CASSRQGSNTEAFF. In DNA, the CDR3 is TGTGCCAGCAGTAGACAGGGTAGTAACACTGAAGCTTTCTTT.

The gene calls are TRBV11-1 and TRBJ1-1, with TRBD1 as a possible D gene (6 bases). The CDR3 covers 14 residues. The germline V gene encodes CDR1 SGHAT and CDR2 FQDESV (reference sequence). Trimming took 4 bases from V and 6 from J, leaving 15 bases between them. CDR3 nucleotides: TGTGCCAGCAGCTCGCCCAGGGGAACAGCTGAAGCTTTCTTT. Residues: CASSSPRGTAEAFF.

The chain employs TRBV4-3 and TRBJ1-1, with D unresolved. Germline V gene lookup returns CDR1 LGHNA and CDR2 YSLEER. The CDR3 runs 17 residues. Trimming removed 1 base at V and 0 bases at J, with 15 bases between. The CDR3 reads CASSQGTAAAMNTEAFF. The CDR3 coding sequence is TGCGCCAGCAGCCAAGGGACCGCTGCCGCCATGAACACTGAAGCTTTCTTT.

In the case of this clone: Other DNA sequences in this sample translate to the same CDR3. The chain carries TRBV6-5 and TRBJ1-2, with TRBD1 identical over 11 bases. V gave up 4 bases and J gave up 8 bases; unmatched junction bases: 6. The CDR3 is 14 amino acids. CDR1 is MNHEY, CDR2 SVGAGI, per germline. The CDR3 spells CASSSGQGAGGYTF. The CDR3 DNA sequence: TGTGCCAGCAGTTCAGGACAGGGGGCGGGGGGCTACACCTTC.

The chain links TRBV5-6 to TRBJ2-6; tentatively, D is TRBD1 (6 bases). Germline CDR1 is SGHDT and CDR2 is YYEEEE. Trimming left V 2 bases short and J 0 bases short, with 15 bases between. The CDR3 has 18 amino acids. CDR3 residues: CASSFKVGGPSGANVLTF. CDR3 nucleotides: TGTGCCAGCAGCTTCAAGGTAGGGGGACCCTCTGGGGCCAACGTCCTGACTTTC.

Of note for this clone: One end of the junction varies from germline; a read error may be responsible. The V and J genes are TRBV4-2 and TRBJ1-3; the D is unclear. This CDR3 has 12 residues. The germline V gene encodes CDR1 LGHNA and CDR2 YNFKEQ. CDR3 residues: CASSQERQTLDF. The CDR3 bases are TGTGCCAGCAGCCAAGAGAGGCAGACTTTAGATTTT.

For the CDR3, the DNA is TGTGCCAGCAACCTAGCGGGAGAGATCGAGCAGTACTTC. Translation: CASNLAGEIEQYF. The chain recombines TRBV9 with TRBJ2-7; 10 bases align to TRBD2. Germline values: CDR1 SGDLS, CDR2 YYNGEE. The V and J ends lost 6 bases and 6 bases, in that order; junction bases with no gene match: 6. This CDR3 is built from 13 residues.

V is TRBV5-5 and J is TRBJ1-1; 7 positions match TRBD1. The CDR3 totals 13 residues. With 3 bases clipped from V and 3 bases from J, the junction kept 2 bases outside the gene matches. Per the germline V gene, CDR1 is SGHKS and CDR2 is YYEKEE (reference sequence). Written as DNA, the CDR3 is TGTGCCAGCAGCTATACAGGGGACACTGAAGCTTTCTTT. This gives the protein CASSYTGDTEAFF.

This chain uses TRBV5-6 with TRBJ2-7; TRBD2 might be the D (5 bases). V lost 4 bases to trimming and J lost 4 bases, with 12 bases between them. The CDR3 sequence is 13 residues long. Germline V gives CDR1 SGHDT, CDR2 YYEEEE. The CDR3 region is CASSRSSGYEQYF. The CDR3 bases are TGTGCCAGCAGCCGCAGCTCGGGGTACGAGCAGTACTTC.

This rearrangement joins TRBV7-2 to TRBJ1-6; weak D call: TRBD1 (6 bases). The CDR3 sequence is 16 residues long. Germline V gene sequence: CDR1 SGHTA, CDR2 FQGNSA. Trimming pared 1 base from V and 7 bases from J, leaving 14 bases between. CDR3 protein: CASSLGDRGTNSPLHF. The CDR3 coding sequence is TGTGCCAGCAGCTTAGGTGACCGGGGGACAAATTCACCCCTCCACTTT.

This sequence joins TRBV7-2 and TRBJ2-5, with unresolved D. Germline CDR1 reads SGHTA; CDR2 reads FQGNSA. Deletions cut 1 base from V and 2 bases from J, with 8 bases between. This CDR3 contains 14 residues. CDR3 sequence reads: CASSLVSLQETQYF. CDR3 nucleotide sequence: TGTGCCAGCAGCTTAGTATCCTTGCAAGAGACCCAGTACTTC.

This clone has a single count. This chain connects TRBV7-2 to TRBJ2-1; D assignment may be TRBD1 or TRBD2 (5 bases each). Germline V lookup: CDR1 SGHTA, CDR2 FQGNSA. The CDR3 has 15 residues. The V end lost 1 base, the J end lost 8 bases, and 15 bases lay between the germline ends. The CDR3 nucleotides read TGTGCCAGCAGCTTAGGGGGCGGGTATAAGGATGAGCAGTTCTTC. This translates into CASSLGGGYKDEQFF.